This T cell receptor beta chain was identified during a study of CD4 T cells in relation to SARS-CoV-2 and coronaviruses. At the level of the study: TCR beta CDR3s were sequenced after 10-day antigen culture of PBMCs. The negative reference was HIV-1 Nef peptide pool or peptide-free culture.

To note about this clone: Its target is not known.

Clones were read by immunoSEQ multiplex PCR, and TCRdb kept only the in-frame ones, dropping some. This sample has over 15,000 clones, with 70% to 85% found just once. Unexposed donor CD4+ T cells date from about 2011-2018, before the COVID-19 pandemic. Isolation of CD4+ T cells took place after approximately 10 days in culture. Cells permitting, SARS-CoV-2 S/N and four cold-coronavirus spikes were tested on unexposed-donor CD4+ T cells. The sequence was obtained from a human donor in good health. Material for sequencing was CD4+ T cells from PBMCs, cultured in vitro.

Written as DNA, the CDR3 is TGTGCCACCTCCCCAGGGGTCACTGAAGCTTTCTTT. Protein product: CATSPGVTEAFF. V is TRBV2 and J is TRBJ1-1; D might be TRBD1 (6 bases). Between the trimmed V and J ends, which lost 10 bases and 4 bases, there was a span of 13 bases. The CDR3 runs 12 residues. CDR1 and CDR2 from the germline V gene are SNHLY and FYNNEI.